This T cell receptor beta chain was observed in a study of blood T cell repertoires in COVID-19. Seattle's enrolled individuals joined amid active infection and were then monitored longitudinally. Germline V gene sequence: CDR1 SNHLY, CDR2 FYNNEI. Trimming took 6 bases from V and 2 from J; bases not matched to a gene: 5. The CDR3 sequence is 15 residues long. The assay was immunoSEQ multiplex PCR, and TCRdb's table has in-frame clones only and misses some. The profile covers 200,000 to 250,000 clones, with 86% appearing a single time and 5% to 7% taken by the ten largest. V gene TRBV2 combines with J gene TRBJ2-1; 9 nucleotides align to TRBD2. The sequenced material came from peripheral blood. The sequence came from a woman aged 80 or older with COVID-19, enrolled during active disease. The CDR3 sequence: CASSPLAGPYNEQFF. CDR3 DNA: TGTGCCAGCAGCCCCCTAGCGGGGCCCTACAATGAGCAGTTCTTC.